The next 25 T cell receptor beta chains were all read from a single sample in a study of control samples from healthy donors and cancer patients. The protocol was immunoSEQ multiplex PCR, while the TCRdb copy is restricted to in-frame clones and leaves out a portion. The sample lists 90,000 to 110,000 clones, roughly 85% occurring once. Material: blood. The receptors stem from a woman between 45 and 60 years old in good health.

This chain uses TRBV27 with TRBJ2-3, with a weak D call TRBD2 (6 bases). This CDR3 region has 15 residues. The germline V gene encodes CDR1 MNHEY and CDR2 SMNVEV (reference sequence). V lost 5 bases, J lost 0 bases, and 12 bases lay in between. The CDR3 region is CASSTGLASTDTQYF. The CDR3 DNA sequence: TGTGCCAGCAGTACGGGACTTGCAAGCACAGATACGCAGTATTTT.

The gene calls are TRBV27 and TRBJ2-7; D is undetermined. CDR1 and CDR2 (germline): MNHEY, SMNVEV (reference sequence). Trimming pared 0 bases from V and 3 bases from J, leaving 6 bases between. This CDR3 spans 13 amino acids. CDR3 DNA: TGTGCCAGCAGTTTATCGCACAGCTACGAGCAGTACTTC. It is translated as CASSLSHSYEQYF.

The V gene is TRBV5-5, the J gene TRBJ1-1; D uncertain. The CDR3 consists of 14 residues. Germline V gene sequence: CDR1 SGHKS, CDR2 YYEKEE (reference sequence). V was cut by 0 bases and J by 1 base, with 7 bases left in between. CDR3 bases: TGTGCCAGCAGCTTGGCCGCTGGGAACACTGAAGCTTTCTTT. Amino acid sequence: CASSLAAGNTEAFF.

DNA for the CDR3: TGTGCCAGCAGCCAAGACCTTTTTTGGCCCCAGTACTTC. Amino acids: CASSQDLFWPQYF. The rearrangement joins TRBV4-2 to TRBJ2-5; D gene unclear. CDR3 length: 13 residues. Per the germline V gene, CDR1 is LGHNA and CDR2 is YNFKEQ. Trimming removed 0 bases from V and 9 bases from J, with 11 bases in between.

The rearrangement uses TRBV5-6 and TRBJ2-5; the match to TRBD1 covers 9 bases. This CDR3 contains 13 residues. Germline CDR1 is SGHDT and CDR2 is YYEEEE. Trimming took 5 bases from V and 3 from J; bases not matched to a gene: 2. CDR3 in DNA: TGTGCCAGCAGTTGGACAGGGGAAGAGACCCAGTACTTC. It codes for CASSWTGEETQYF. Looking up the rest from reference TRBV5-6 and TRBJ2-5 gives the full variable domain: DAGVTQSPTHLIKTRGQQVTLRCSPKSGHDTVSWYQQALGQGPQFIFQYYEEEERQRGNFPDRFSGHQFPNYSSELNVNALLLGDSALYLCASSWTGEETQYFGPGTRLLVL.

The gene calls are TRBV11-2 and TRBJ2-4; tentative D call: TRBD1 (6 bases). V was trimmed by 6 bases and J by 1 base, leaving 19 bases between them. CDR1 SGHAT and CDR2 FQNNGV come from the germline V gene. This CDR3 comprises 17 residues. The CDR3 is CASRPPEGGRAKNIQYF. Here the CDR3 DNA reads TGTGCCAGCAGACCCCCCGAAGGGGGTAGGGCCAAAAACATTCAGTACTTC.

The J gene is TRBJ1-2, the V gene TRBV6-5; the match to TRBD1 covers 7 bases. The V gene's germline CDR1 is MNHEY and CDR2 SVGAGI. The CDR3 runs 12 residues. With V trimmed by 8 bases and J by 8 bases, 8 bases remained unmatched. This chain's CDR3 is CASVWDSRGYTF. The CDR3 bases are TGTGCCAGCGTTTGGGACAGCAGAGGCTACACCTTC.

The chain joins TRBV7-2 to TRBJ2-3; perhaps TRBD2 as D (7 bases). CDR3 size: 16 residues. Trimming removed 0 bases at V and 5 bases at J, with 15 bases between. Germline lookup yields CDR1 SGHTA and CDR2 FQGNSA. Here the CDR3 DNA reads TGTGCCAGCAGCTTAGCTGGAGGGGGGGGTAGAGATACGCAGTATTTT. This codes for CASSLAGGGGRDTQYF.

V gene TRBV10-3 combines with J gene TRBJ2-1, with TRBD1 identical over 9 bases. V gave up 11 bases and J gave up 5 bases; unmatched junction bases: 13. The CDR3 sequence is 15 residues long. Germline CDR1 and CDR2: ENHRY and SYGVKD. CDR3 residues: CAAAGTGKLHNEQFF. The CDR3, as DNA: TGTGCCGCCGCCGGGACAGGGAAGCTCCACAATGAGCAGTTCTTC.

With regard to this clone: This CDR3 is also generated by other DNA sequences in the sample. The CDR3: CASSVDRVNTEAFF. The CDR3 nucleotides are TGTGCCAGCAGTGTGGACAGGGTGAACACTGAAGCTTTCTTT. The genes are TRBV2 and TRBJ1-1, with TRBD1 matching over 8 bases. Germline CDR1 reads SNHLY; CDR2 reads FYNNEI. J gave up 0 bases and V 4 bases, and 1 base lay outside the gene matches. The CDR3 length is 14 residues.

V gene TRBV12-3 or TRBV12-4 combines with J gene TRBJ1-5, with D perhaps matching TRBD1 (6 bases). The CDR3 consists of 13 residues. V was pared by 6 bases and J by 4 bases, with 10 bases between. The CDR3 nucleotides read TGTGCCAGCAGACCCACAGGGAATCAGCCCCAGCATTTT. This sequence encodes CASRPTGNQPQHF.

V is TRBV5-1 and J is TRBJ2-5, with 10 bases that match TRBD1. Trimming removed 6 bases from V and 3 bases from J; junction bases left unmatched: 2. Looked up from germline, CDR1 is SGHRS and CDR2 is YFSETQ. The CDR3 length is 13 residues. CDR3 protein: CASKGTGEETQYF. The CDR3 bases are TGCGCCAGCAAAGGGACAGGGGAAGAGACCCAGTACTTC. Full variable domain (missing parts from reference TRBV5-1 and TRBJ2-5): KAGVTQTPRYLIKTRGQQVTLSCSPISGHRSVSWYQQTPGQGLQFLFEYFSETQRNKGNFPGRFSGRQFSNSRSEMNVSTLELGDSALYLCASKGTGEETQYFGPGTRLLVL.

Regarding this clone: The same CDR3 can be traced to other DNA sequences in this sample. The chain joins TRBV6-2 or TRBV6-3 to TRBJ2-2; no clear D gene. With 2 bases removed from V and 4 bases from J, the gap between germline ends came to 5 bases. The CDR3 runs to 13 residues. Germline loops: CDR1 MNHEY, CDR2 SVGEGT. The CDR3 loop is CASSYRVTGELFF. In DNA, the CDR3 is TGTGCCAGCAGTTACAGGGTCACCGGGGAGCTGTTTTTT.

V usage is TRBV27 and J usage is TRBJ2-2; TRBD2 agrees at 12 bases. The germline gives CDR1 MNHEY, CDR2 SMNVEV (reference sequence). V shed 6 bases, J shed 6 bases, and the junction held 14 bases outside the gene matches. CDR3 size: 18 residues. This chain's CDR3 is CASRRGTSGSVSPGELFF. CDR3 sequence (DNA): TGTGCCAGCAGACGAGGGACTAGCGGGTCGGTCAGTCCCGGGGAGCTGTTTTTT.

This clone was observed a handful of times. The rearrangement uses TRBV19 and TRBJ1-1; a possible D gene is TRBD1 (5 bases). V was cut by 0 bases and J by 0 bases, with 14 bases left in between. CDR3 length: 17 residues. Germline CDR1 LNHDA, CDR2 SQIVND (reference sequence). DNA for the CDR3: TGTGCCAGTAGTATAGATCGGTCACGGGGGATGAACACTGAAGCTTTCTTT. It translates to CASSIDRSRGMNTEAFF.

CDR3 sequence reads: CATSDPSLAGYEQYF. The DNA of the CDR3 is TGTGCCACCAGTGACCCCTCGCTAGCGGGATACGAGCAGTACTTC. The chain carries TRBV24-1 and TRBJ2-7; 9 bases line up with TRBD2. CDR1 and CDR2 (germline): KGHDR, SFDVKD. The CDR3 has 15 amino acids. Losses at the gene ends were 4 bases for V and 4 bases for J; bases not matched to a gene: 7.

The rearrangement joins TRBV24-1 to TRBJ2-7, with 9 nucleotides matching TRBD1. Trimming took 4 bases from V and 5 from J; bases not matched to a gene: 8. The germline V gene encodes CDR1 KGHDR and CDR2 SFDVKD. This CDR3 has 15 amino acids. CDR3 loop: CATSDTGTGIHEQYF. The CDR3 DNA reads TGTGCCACCAGTGACACCGGGACAGGGATCCACGAGCAGTACTTC.

The rearrangement uses TRBV10-3 and TRBJ2-5, with D uncertain. This CDR3 comprises 11 residues. Germline V gene sequence: CDR1 ENHRY, CDR2 SYGVKD. V lost 6 bases and J lost 1, with 3 bases in between. The CDR3 is CAISSQETQYF. In DNA, the CDR3 is TGTGCCATCAGCTCCCAAGAGACCCAGTACTTC.

The sample holds one count of this clone. In DNA form, the CDR3 reads TGTGCCAGCAGTGTCGGAAGGACAGGGCTGAATTCACCCCTCCACTTT. Amino acid sequence: CASSVGRTGLNSPLHF. J is TRBJ1-6 and V is TRBV5-4, with 8 bases that match TRBD1. This CDR3 spans 16 amino acids. Trimming cost V 5 bases and J 7 bases; bases outside gene matches: 11. Germline V lookup: CDR1 SGHNT, CDR2 YYREEE (reference sequence).

This clone has a single count. The gene calls are TRBV7-6 and TRBJ2-3; TRBD2 agrees at 10 bases. Germline loops: CDR1 SGHVS, CDR2 FNYEAQ. The CDR3 covers 20 residues. Losses at the gene ends were 4 bases for V and 2 bases for J; bases not matched to a gene: 18. The CDR3 loop reads CASSSLHVVAGGTTTDTQYF. For the CDR3, the DNA is TGTGCCAGCAGCTCCTTACATGTAGTAGCGGGAGGAACCACCACAGATACGCAGTATTTT.

This chain uses TRBV20-1 with TRBJ1-1; the D gene is possibly TRBD1 (5 bases). Germline loops: CDR1 DFQATT, CDR2 SNEGSKA (reference sequence). This CDR3 is built from 11 residues. The CDR3 bases are TGCAAGACAGTCATGAACACTGAAGCTTTCTTT. It is translated as CKTVMNTEAFF.

V is TRBV27 and J is TRBJ2-3; 9 bases line up with TRBD2. In germline, CDR1 is MNHEY, CDR2 SMNVEV (reference sequence). This CDR3 contains 17 residues. The J segment lost 2 bases and the V segment lost 0 bases, leaving 6 bases of the junction unmatched. The CDR3 bases are TGTGCCAGCAGTTTATCCGGACTAGCGCTTCCCACAGATACGCAGTATTTT. As protein: CASSLSGLALPTDTQYF.

The chain combines TRBV6-6 with TRBJ2-1, with D perhaps matching TRBD1 or TRBD2 (5 bases each). Trimming removed 1 base at V and 7 bases at J, with 5 bases between. CDR1 and CDR2 (germline): MNHNY, SVGAGI (reference sequence). The CDR3 has 12 amino acids. CDR3 sequence: CASSYWGNEQFF. The CDR3, as DNA: TGTGCCAGCAGTTACTGGGGGAATGAGCAGTTCTTC.

This sequence joins TRBV2 and TRBJ1-5; possibly TRBD1 for D (6 bases). Germline V lookup: CDR1 SNHLY, CDR2 FYNNEI. V lost 5 bases and J lost 0, with 14 bases in between. The CDR3 totals 16 residues. This chain's CDR3 is CASSSPGTNSNQPQHF. In DNA form, the CDR3 reads TGTGCCAGCAGTAGCCCCGGGACAAATAGCAATCAGCCCCAGCATTTT.

Details on this clone: The same CDR3 also results from other DNA sequences found in this sample. The CDR3 here is CAWSVRGVGHIQYF. In DNA form, the CDR3 reads TGTGCCTGGAGTGTACGGGGAGTGGGGCACATTCAGTACTTC. This chain connects TRBV30 to TRBJ2-4; D may match TRBD1 or TRBD2 (5 bases each). Germline lookup yields CDR1 GTSNPN and CDR2 SVGIG (reference sequence). The CDR3 has 14 amino acids. Deletions cut 0 bases from V and 8 bases from J, with 14 bases between.